This T cell receptor (beta chain) derives from a study of siplizumab effects on memory and regulatory T cells (dated by TCRdb to between 2019 and 2020). Regarding the complete study: The study looked at the effect of siplizumab, an anti-CD2 antibody, on alloreactive T-cell subsets in allogeneic mixed lymphocyte reactions made from human PBMCs. Results the study describes overall, beyond this receptor: In reactions with siplizumab, an average of about 69% of mappable alloreactive CD4+ clones were Treg-derived, compared with around 30% in control reactions. Siplizumab significantly lowered the cumulative frequency of alloreactive sequences that could be traced to unstimulated CD4+ memory T cells. For roughly 75-96% of proliferating CD4+ or CD8+ clones, no naive or memory phenotype could be assigned. Because sequences at frequencies below about 10^-5 were poorly captured, only a minor fraction of alloreactive clones could be mapped back to unstimulated subsets. Whether proliferating Tregs from siplizumab cultures were suppressive was not functionally confirmed. Unstimulated naive T cells appeared to be more diverse than memory T cells, and naive cells seemed to make a substantial contribution to the alloresponse.

As for this clone: This receptor's antigen is unknown. Per-base qualities were not stored, and no clone one base away is much larger.

The protocol used for the library was the immunoSEQ multiplex PCR assay. The deep sequencing platform assayed around 94,000 TCR templates per sample. Genomic DNA extracted from sorted T cells was the material used for TCRbeta CDR3 sequencing. The authors' analysis ran thus. The R programming language was used for clonal analysis of the TCRbeta CDR3 data. Comparing unstimulated samples against CFSE-low samples taken after the reaction was how alloreactive CD4+ and CD8+ clones were defined. Regulatory or non-regulatory origin of alloreactive CD4+ clones was assigned by matching sequences to the sorted unstimulated Treg and non-Treg repertoires. TCRdb took this table from immuneACCESS and kept in-frame rearrangements with V and J called. Such tables lack part of the clones; where checked against another copy, unresolved V genes explain under half of the gap, and the rest is unexplained. V and J calls and clone size come straight from that table; D and trimming were deduced from the DNA. The sample contains some 97,000 clones, roughly nine tenths of them found a single time. The top ten constitute approximately 0.66% of the sample.

TCRbeta CDR3 sequencing was performed on sorted unstimulated T cells and on proliferating T cells recovered from mixed lymphocyte reactions. Fresh whole blood from ten HLA-typed healthy donors was used as the source from which PBMCs were isolated. Unstimulated CD4+ regulatory T cells were FACS-sorted to map the origin of alloreactive clones. The CDR3 numbers 17 residues from cysteine through phenylalanine. Only the CDR3 region is kept as DNA, spanning 51 bases read in frame from base 1. The germline V gene encodes CDR1 MGHRA and CDR2 YSYEKL. The germline V end is reduced by 1 base and the J end by 3 bases; junction bases left unmatched: 10.

The sequence joins TRBV4-1 to TRBJ2-5, and 8 junctional nucleotides match TRBD2. The sequence was obtained from a human donor in good health. The sequenced sample was Tregs sorted from blood. The CDR3 in this case is CASSQGYTRAGEETQYF. In nucleotide form, the sequence is TGCGCCAGCAGCCAAGGTTACACCAGAGCGGGAGAAGAGACCCAGTACTTC.